Each of the 8 T cell receptor beta chains below was sequenced from the same sample in a study of response to subunit inactivated influenza vaccine. TCRdb called the RT-PCR reads again in MiXCR, with one record for every CDR3 protein. Altogether about 650,000 distinct CDR3 sequences are present, 15% to 18% being singletons, with the ten largest covering approximately 10%. Sequenced here: PBMCs from blood, sampled about 11 days after vaccination. These receptors all come from a man aged 45-60 years who received an inactivated influenza vaccine.

The table lists this clonotype with a count of one. The V and J genes are TRBV6-4 and TRBJ2-1; 13 nucleotides align to TRBD2. Germline CDR1 MRHNA, CDR2 SNTAGT. Unmatched junction bases numbered 9, after V lost 6 bases and J lost 7 bases. This CDR3 has 16 amino acids. CDR3 sequence reads: CASSHPRTSGSNEQFF. For the CDR3, the DNA is TGTGCCAGCAGCCATCCAAGGACTAGCGGGAGTAATGAGCAGTTCTTC.

The chain links TRBV7-9 to TRBJ2-5; 7 bases are shared with TRBD2. Trimming removed 1 base from V and 3 bases from J; junction bases left unmatched: 8. Looked up from germline, CDR1 is SEHNR and CDR2 is FQNEAQ (reference sequence). The CDR3 is 16 amino acids. The chain's CDR3 is CASSLDWASGKETQYF. The CDR3, as DNA: TGTGCCAGCAGCTTAGATTGGGCTAGCGGAAAAGAGACCCAGTACTTC.

This clonotype was seen a few times. The rearrangement uses TRBV7-2 and TRBJ1-1, with D possibly TRBD1 on 5 matching bases. This CDR3 has 15 residues. Trimming took off 5 bases at V and 4 bases at J, with 17 bases between the two ends. Germline V gene lookup returns CDR1 SGHTA and CDR2 FQGNSA. The CDR3 nucleotides read TGTGCCAGCAGCCCCTGGGGCGCTGGGGGCACTGAAGCTTTCTTT. Protein sequence: CASSPWGAGGTEAFF.

V and J are TRBV6-2 or TRBV6-3 and TRBJ1-1, with TRBD1 identical over 9 bases. Trimming took 5 bases from V and 11 from J; bases not matched to a gene: 6. The germline gives CDR1 MNHEY, CDR2 SVGEGT. The CDR3 length is 12 residues. The CDR3, as DNA: TGTGCCAGCAGTCCGGACAGGGGCGACGCTTTCTTT. This encodes CASSPDRGDAFF.

In its sample, this clonotype was seen many times. This chain links TRBV10-3 with TRBJ2-7; D unresolved. Germline CDR1 and CDR2: ENHRY and SYGVKD. With 2 bases removed from V and 5 bases from J, the gap between germline ends came to 7 bases. The CDR3 sequence is 12 residues long. In DNA, the CDR3 is TGTGCCATCAGTGAGATGAGGAACGAGCAGTACTTC. This translates into CAISEMRNEQYF.

V usage is TRBV18 and J usage is TRBJ1-1; D is uncertain. This CDR3 spans 16 amino acids. With 3 bases removed from V and 1 base from J, the gap between germline ends came to 15 bases. Germline lookup yields CDR1 KGHSH and CDR2 LQKENI. CDR3 residues: CASSPASGRPNTEAFF. As DNA, the CDR3 is TGTGCCAGCTCACCTGCAAGTGGGAGGCCGAACACTGAAGCTTTCTTT.

There are a few counts of this clonotype. This rearrangement joins TRBV4-2 to TRBJ1-2, with D uncertain. Germline V gene lookup returns CDR1 LGHNA and CDR2 YNFKEQ. Trimming took 2 bases from V and 1 from J, leaving 8 bases between them. The CDR3 extends over 14 amino acids. CDR3 region: CASSQISVNYGYTF. CDR3 DNA: TGTGCCAGCAGCCAAATCTCAGTTAACTATGGCTACACCTTC.

This clonotype has at least ten counts. The V call is TRBV3-1, the J call TRBJ2-7, with 10 bases identical to TRBD2. The CDR3 has 15 residues. CDR1 and CDR2 (germline): LGHDT, YNNKEL (reference sequence). The V and J ends lost 1 base and 3 bases, in that order; junction bases with no gene match: 3. CDR3 coding DNA: TGTGCCAGCAGCCAAGGGCTAGCGGGGGACTACGAGCAGTACTTC. Encoded protein: CASSQGLAGDYEQYF.